This TCR beta chain was sequenced in a study of regulatory T cells in long-lasting Graves disease. Study conclusions and caveats: Persistent disease was associated with favored TRBV28 usage and with favored use of TRBJ1-2 and TRBJ2-5.

This clonotype was counted ten times or more. Its antigen is as yet unknown. Time point in this sample: newly diagnosed GD, antithyroid drugs for less than 3 months. From RNA extracted from PBMCs, the TCR library was made. Germline CDR1 and CDR2: LGHNA and YSLEER. There are 15 residues in the CDR3. V was pared by 2 bases and J by 3 bases, with 11 bases between. TCR beta libraries were built with iRepertoire HTBI primers and Arm-PCR of CDR3 regions. From the multiplex PCR reads, TCRdb called clonotypes with MiXCR, one entry per CDR3 protein. The data contain hundreds of thousands of distinct CDR3 sequences, 15% to 20% of them singletons. The data were also submitted as part of a second study, on T cells in Graves' hyperthyroidism and ophthalmopathy. That publication notes: RT-PCR in the first round (using the HTBI primer set) targeted the TCR CDR3.

This TCR came from a man between 40 and 49 years old with Graves disease. The input for sequencing was peripheral blood mononuclear cells (PBMCs), taken at new diagnosis, from a patient treated with antithyroid drugs. The rearrangement uses TRBV4-3 and TRBJ1-3; tentative D call: TRBD1 (6 bases). The DNA for the CDR3 is TGCGCCAGCAGCCAACGGGGGCTCGGTGGAAACACCATATATTTT. Protein: CASSQRGLGGNTIYF.